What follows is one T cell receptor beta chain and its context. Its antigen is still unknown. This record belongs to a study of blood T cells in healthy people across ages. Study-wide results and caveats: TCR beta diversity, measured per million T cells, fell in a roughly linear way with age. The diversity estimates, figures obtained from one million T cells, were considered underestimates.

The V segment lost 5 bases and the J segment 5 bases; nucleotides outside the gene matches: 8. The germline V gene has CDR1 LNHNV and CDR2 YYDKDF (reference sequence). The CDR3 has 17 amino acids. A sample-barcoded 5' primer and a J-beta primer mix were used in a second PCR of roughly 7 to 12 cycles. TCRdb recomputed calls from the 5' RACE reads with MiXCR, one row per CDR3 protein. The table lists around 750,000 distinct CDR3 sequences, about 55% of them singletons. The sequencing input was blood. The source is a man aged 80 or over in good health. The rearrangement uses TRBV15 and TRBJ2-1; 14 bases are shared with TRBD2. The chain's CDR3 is CATSGLAGGAWNNEQFF. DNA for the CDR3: TGTGCCACCAGCGGACTAGCGGGAGGCGCGTGGAACAATGAGCAGTTCTTC.